This T cell receptor beta chain was identified in a study of blood T cell repertoires in COVID-19. Germline values: CDR1 SGHDT, CDR2 YYEEEE. Trimming left V 3 bases short and J 3 bases short, with 15 bases between. The CDR3 loop spans 15 amino acids. Produced via immunoSEQ multiplex PCR; TCRdb's table is partial and in-frame only. This repertoire shows 270,000 or so clones, nearly 85% found once; its top ten account for 8.6%. Sample: peripheral blood. The origin of this receptor is a human donor in a cohort sampled during active COVID-19. The rearrangement joins TRBV5-6 to TRBJ2-5; a weak D match, TRBD2 (6 bases). The DNA of the CDR3 is TGTGCCAGCAGCTCCGGGACTCGAAAGAAAGAGACCCAGTACTTC. Protein product: CASSSGTRKKETQYF.